Listed below are T cell receptor beta chains from one sample, sequenced in a study of PD-L1 blockade in urothelial cancer. The data were produced by immunoSEQ multiplex PCR, yet TCRdb's version contains in-frame clones alone and is incomplete. The sample comprises 66,000 or so clones, 88% of which are singletons, and about 11% rests with the top ten. This material consisted of PBMCs, taken around atezolizumab (anti-PD-L1) treatment. These receptors all stem from a man aged 55 to 70 with urothelial cancer. CDR3s include the opening cysteine and the closing phenylalanine or tryptophan. D genes are given only for firm matches.

D gene	CDR3 length	V gene	J gene	CDR3 DNA	CDR3 protein
NA	17	TRBV27	TRBJ2-3	TGTGCCAGCAGTTTATGGGCGCAGGTAACTAGCACAGATACGCAGTATTTT	CASSLWAQVTSTDTQYF
NA	15	TRBV6-5	TRBJ2-3	TGTGCCAGCAGTTACGGCCGATCTAGCACAGATACGCAGTATTTT	CASSYGRSSTDTQYF
TRBD1	15	TRBV5-1	TRBJ1-1	TGCGCCAGCAGCTTGGGAACAGGGGTACCCACTGAAGCTTTCTTT	CASSLGTGVPTEAFF
NA	15	TRBV6-5	TRBJ1-5	TGTGCCAGCAGTTACCGGGGGGCTAGCAATCAGCCCCAGCATTTT	CASSYRGASNQPQHF
NA	14	TRBV5-1	TRBJ2-7	TGCGCCAGCAGCTTACAGGCGAGCTCCTACGAGCAGTACTTC	CASSLQASSYEQYF
TRBD2	16	TRBV11-3	TRBJ2-2	TGTGCCAGCAGCACGACTCGGACTAGCGGGAGTGGGGAGCTGTTTTTT	CASSTTRTSGSGELFF
TRBD1	14	TRBV6-5	TRBJ1-2	TGTGCCAGCAGGGACAGGCCCACTAACTATGGCTACACCTTC	CASRDRPTNYGYTF
NA	14	TRBV6-5	TRBJ1-1	TGTGCCAGCAGTTACTCGGGCCGGAACACTGAAGCTTTCTTT	CASSYSGRNTEAFF
NA	16	TRBV7-6	TRBJ1-1	TGTGCCAGCAGCCCTCCGGGCAGGGGAATTGGCACTGAAGCTTTCTTT	CASSPPGRGIGTEAFF
NA	14	TRBV6-5	TRBJ1-6	TGTGCCAGCAGTTACTCCGGTACAGGTTCACCCCTCCACTTT	CASSYSGTGSPLHF
NA	16	TRBV6-5	TRBJ1-1	TGTGCCAGCAGTTCCCTCGATCTTACCCAGGGAACTGAAGCTTTCTTT	CASSSLDLTQGTEAFF
NA	14	TRBV2	TRBJ1-1	TGTGCCAGCAGTGAAGAAGGGAGGGCCACTGGGGCTTTCTTT	CASSEEGRATGAFF
NA	14	TRBV2	TRBJ1-2	TGTGCCAGCAGTGTGGGCGGGACGAACTATGGCTACACCTTC	CASSVGGTNYGYTF